These T cell receptor beta chains were read from a single sample in a study of OX40 agonist ivuxolimab in advanced cancers. Using immunoSEQ multiplex PCR, the repertoire was profiled, and TCRdb retains in-frame clones only, with some absent. The table records 55,000 to 70,000 clones, roughly 83% of them present only once. The specimen was CD4+ or CD8+ T cells sorted from blood, collected in a trial of the OX40 agonist ivuxolimab. All receptors come from an adult with an advanced solid tumor such as melanoma, head and neck, liver or kidney cancer. The conserved cysteine and the conserved F or W are not part of the CDR3 here.

J | V | length | CDR3
TRBJ2-2 | TRBV5-1 | 15 | ASSLGFGGGITGELF
TRBJ1-6 | TRBV11-2 | 13 | ASSLPTGGGSPLH
TRBJ2-3 | TRBV9 | 14 | ASSVGVGGRTDTQY
TRBJ1-4 | TRBV7-9 | 11 | ASSLASGEKLF
TRBJ1-4 | TRBV7-2 | 12 | ASSFAGVGEKLF
TRBJ1-2 | TRBV7-2 | 13 | ASSPTGTDNYGYT
TRBJ1-2 | TRBV7-8 | 11 | ASSFDSFYGYT
TRBJ2-5 | TRBV29-1 | 13 | SVGEPQAYQETQY
TRBJ1-3 | TRBV30 | 12 | ALDRGNSGNTIY
TRBJ1-1 | TRBV7-2 | 12 | ASSSTGMNTEAF
TRBJ1-4 | TRBV18 | 13 | ASSPGWQNNEKLF
TRBJ1-2 | TRBV6-1 | 12 | ASSERGMGYGYT
TRBJ2-2 | TRBV7-2 | 12 | ASSAGLGAGELF
TRBJ1-5 | TRBV10-3 | 13 | AIRDTGTVDQPQH
TRBJ2-1 | TRBV5-4 | 10 | ASSSAPNEQF
TRBJ2-7 | TRBV6-6 | 10 | ASSPQGYEQY
TRBJ2-1 | TRBV7-9 | 14 | ASSALILSSYNEQF
TRBJ1-2 | TRBV6-5 | 14 | ASSYSKPPGKRGYT
TRBJ2-7 | TRBV11-3 | 13 | ASRQGPQGPYEQY
TRBJ1-5 | TRBV6-6 | 13 | ASSYSLGGNQPQH
TRBJ2-3 | TRBV7-2 | 13 | ASSLVAGGTDTQY
TRBJ2-7 | TRBV7-2 | 14 | ASSLRWARGVDEQY
TRBJ1-3 | TRBV6-5 | 12 | TSRGPSSGNTIY
TRBJ2-1 | TRBV30 | 14 | AWSPPLAGPHNEQF
TRBJ2-5 | TRBV11-1 | 14 | ASSLGLAGGQETQY
TRBJ1-2 | TRBV28 | 11 | ASRPPQGHGYT
TRBJ2-4 | TRBV29-1 | 11 | SGQGLGGNIQY